A selection of T cell receptor beta chains follows, all from one sample in a study of T cells in Graves' hyperthyroidism and ophthalmopathy. TCRdb re-derived calls from the multiplex PCR reads in MiXCR, one entry per CDR3 protein. The sample holds 250,000 to 350,000 distinct CDR3 sequences, approximately 15% seen once. The sample was blood. These TCRs come from a woman in her sixties with Graves' ophthalmopathy. Each CDR3 is given with its conserved first and last residue. Each record gives: J gene, V gene, CDR3 protein.

TRBJ1-5	TRBV14	CASSGDSSNQPQHF
TRBJ1-6	TRBV6-1	CASGAGGSRGVTLHF
TRBJ1-1	TRBV11-2	CASSLADKAFF
TRBJ1-3	TRBV6-1	CATRSGGNTIYF
TRBJ2-7	TRBV30	CALTGASYEQYF
TRBJ1-5	TRBV19	CASSRGTGGIQPQHF
TRBJ1-6	TRBV20-1	CSAIGQGDNSPLHF
TRBJ1-1	TRBV28	CASSPQPGGRVTEAFF
TRBJ1-2	TRBV6-1	CASRTSRYYGYTF
TRBJ1-5	TRBV5-1	CASSLLGQGGQPQHF
TRBJ2-7	TRBV6-1	CASSQGAREQYF
TRBJ2-7	TRBV7-2	CASSDTPPGRGSYEQYF
TRBJ2-2	TRBV6-2/TRBV6-3	CASSYSAGIAGELFF
TRBJ1-3	TRBV10-1	CASSPGGNTIYF
TRBJ1-1	TRBV7-9	CASSLQAGANTEAFF
TRBJ1-2	TRBV11-2	CASSLGGGGSIYGYTF
TRBJ2-1	TRBV20-1	CSARTSGLGNEQFF
TRBJ1-4	TRBV18	CASSPPARVAEKLFF
TRBJ2-4	TRBV5-1	CASSPSLGGNIQYF
TRBJ1-1	TRBV2	CTSKGGVNTEAFF
TRBJ2-2	TRBV5-1	CASSTIRGAVTGELFF
TRBJ1-4	TRBV6-1	CASSDQATNEKLFF
TRBJ2-2	TRBV6-2/TRBV6-3	CASTSNTGELFF
TRBJ2-7	TRBV11-2	CASSSWTDSSYEQYF
TRBJ1-2	TRBV7-2	CASSLTGQPNYGYTF
TRBJ1-1	TRBV19	CASSSGRLQAFF
TRBJ1-3	TRBV10-2	CASGLTSGNTIYF
TRBJ1-4	TRBV10-3	CASSAGQRDEKLFF
TRBJ2-2	TRBV20-1	CSARVPGRGDTGELFF
TRBJ2-7	TRBV7-8	CASSFRTSGLLEQYF
TRBJ1-1	TRBV18	CASSTGQWNTEAFF
TRBJ2-5	TRBV20-1	CSARGRGAKQETQYF
TRBJ1-1	TRBV12-3/TRBV12-4	CASGDRTGGVNTEAFF
TRBJ1-6	TRBV4-3	CASSRDTYNSPLHF
TRBJ2-5	TRBV7-2	CASSLQPETQYF
TRBJ2-1	TRBV4-2	CASSQDLGIHNEQFF
TRBJ1-1	TRBV28	CASSWTVLQNTEAFF
TRBJ2-5	TRBV18	CASSPGQNLQETQYF
TRBJ2-1	TRBV12-3/TRBV12-4	CASSPATGRKGGSSYNEQFF
TRBJ2-5	TRBV2	CASSERRGGGETQYF
TRBJ1-6	TRBV27	CASSFMTGTDYNSPLHF
TRBJ2-5	TRBV24-1	CATSEGGRGETQYF
TRBJ1-6	TRBV6-1	CASSYHRDANSPLHF
TRBJ2-5	TRBV6-1	CASSTSGTGQETQYF
TRBJ2-7	TRBV27	CASIRTAGSYEQYF
TRBJ1-1	TRBV2	CASSAKGGDTEAFF
TRBJ2-7	TRBV10-3	CAISEFSTHEQYF
TRBJ2-7	TRBV7-9	CASSSAGTGGTYEQYF
TRBJ1-1	TRBV2	CASSAWLMNTEAFF
TRBJ2-3	TRBV5-1	CASSPGLAGDTDTQYF
TRBJ2-5	TRBV7-2	CASSRDRGRETQYF
TRBJ1-3	TRBV9	CASTQRATGNTIYF
TRBJ2-3	TRBV20-1	CSAGPRGDTQYF
TRBJ1-2	TRBV2	CASSETRHGYTF